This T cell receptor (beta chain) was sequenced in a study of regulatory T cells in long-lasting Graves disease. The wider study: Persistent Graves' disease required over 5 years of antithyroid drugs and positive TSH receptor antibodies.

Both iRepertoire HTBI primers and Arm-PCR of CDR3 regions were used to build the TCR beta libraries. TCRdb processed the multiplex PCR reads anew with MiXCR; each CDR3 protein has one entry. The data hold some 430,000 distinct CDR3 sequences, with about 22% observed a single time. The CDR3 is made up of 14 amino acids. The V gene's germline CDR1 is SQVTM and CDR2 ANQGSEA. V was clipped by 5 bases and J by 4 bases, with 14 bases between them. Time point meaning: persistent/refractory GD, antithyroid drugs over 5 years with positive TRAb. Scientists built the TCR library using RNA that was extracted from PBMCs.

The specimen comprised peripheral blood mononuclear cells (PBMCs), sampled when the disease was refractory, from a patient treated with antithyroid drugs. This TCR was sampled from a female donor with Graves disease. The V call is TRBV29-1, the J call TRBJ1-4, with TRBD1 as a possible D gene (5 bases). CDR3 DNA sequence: TGCAGCGTTTCAGACAGCAACTATAATGAAAAACTGTTTTTT. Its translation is CSVSDSNYNEKLFF.